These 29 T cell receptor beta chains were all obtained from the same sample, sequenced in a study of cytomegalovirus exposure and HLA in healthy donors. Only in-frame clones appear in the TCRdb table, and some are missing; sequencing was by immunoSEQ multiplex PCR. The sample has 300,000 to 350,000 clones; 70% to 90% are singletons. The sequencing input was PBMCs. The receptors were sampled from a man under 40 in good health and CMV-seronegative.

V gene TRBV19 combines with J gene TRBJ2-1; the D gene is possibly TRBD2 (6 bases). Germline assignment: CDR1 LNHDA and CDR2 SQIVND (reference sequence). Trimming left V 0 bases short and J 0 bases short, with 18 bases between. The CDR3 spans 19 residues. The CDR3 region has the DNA TGTGCCAGTAGTATAGAGAATAGGGACTTATCAAGCTCCTACAATGAGCAGTTCTTC. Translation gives CASSIENRDLSSSYNEQFF.

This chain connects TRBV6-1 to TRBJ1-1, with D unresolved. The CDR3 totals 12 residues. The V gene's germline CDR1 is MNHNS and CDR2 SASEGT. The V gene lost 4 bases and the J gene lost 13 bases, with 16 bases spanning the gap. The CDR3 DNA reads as TGTGCCAGCAGTGGTATGGATTATCGGGGTTTCTTT. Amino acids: CASSGMDYRGFF.

The CDR3 here is CASSVTGWNEKLFF. As DNA, the CDR3 is TGTGCCAGCAGTGTCACAGGGTGGAATGAAAAACTGTTTTTT. This chain connects TRBV2 to TRBJ1-4; D may be TRBD1 (6 bases). The CDR3 is 14 residues long. Germline CDR1 SNHLY, CDR2 FYNNEI. V was pared by 4 bases and J by 5 bases, with 11 bases between. The complete variable domain, with remaining parts taken from reference TRBV2 and TRBJ1-4, reads EPEVTQTPSHQVTQMGQEVILRCVPISNHLYFYWYRQILGQKVEFLVSFYNNEISEKSEIFDDQFSVERPDGSNFTLKIRSTKLEDSAMYFCASSVTGWNEKLFFGSGTQLSVL.

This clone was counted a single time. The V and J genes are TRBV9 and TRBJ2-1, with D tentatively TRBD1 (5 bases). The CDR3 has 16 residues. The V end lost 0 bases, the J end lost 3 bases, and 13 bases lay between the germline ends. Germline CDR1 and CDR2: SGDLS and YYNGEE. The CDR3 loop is CASSVESQGLYNEQFF. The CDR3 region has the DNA TGTGCCAGCAGCGTAGAATCTCAGGGCCTCTACAATGAGCAGTTCTTC.

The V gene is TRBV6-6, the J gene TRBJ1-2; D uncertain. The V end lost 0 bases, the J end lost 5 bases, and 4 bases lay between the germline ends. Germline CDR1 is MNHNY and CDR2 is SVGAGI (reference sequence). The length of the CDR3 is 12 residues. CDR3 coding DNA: TGTGCCAGCAGTTACTCGCGTTATGGCTACACCTTC. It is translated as CASSYSRYGYTF.

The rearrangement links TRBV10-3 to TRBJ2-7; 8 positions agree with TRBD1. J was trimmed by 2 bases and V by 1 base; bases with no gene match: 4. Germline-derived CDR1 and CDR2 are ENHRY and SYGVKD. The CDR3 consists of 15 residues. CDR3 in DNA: TGTGCCATCAGTGAGTATGGGACAGGTCCCTACGAGCAGTACTTC. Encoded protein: CAISEYGTGPYEQYF.

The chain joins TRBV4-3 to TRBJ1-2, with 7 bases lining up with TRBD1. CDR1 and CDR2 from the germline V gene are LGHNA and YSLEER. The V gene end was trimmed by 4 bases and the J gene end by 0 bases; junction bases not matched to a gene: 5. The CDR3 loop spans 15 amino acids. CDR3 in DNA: TGCGCCAGCAGCCGAGGGACAGATGCTAACTATGGCTACACCTTC. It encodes CASSRGTDANYGYTF.

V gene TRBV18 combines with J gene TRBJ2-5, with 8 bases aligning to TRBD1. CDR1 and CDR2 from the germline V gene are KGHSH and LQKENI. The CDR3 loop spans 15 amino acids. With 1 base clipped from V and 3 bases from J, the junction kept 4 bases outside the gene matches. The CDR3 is CASSPRRQGKETQYF. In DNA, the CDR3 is TGTGCCAGCTCACCACGTAGACAGGGGAAAGAGACCCAGTACTTC.

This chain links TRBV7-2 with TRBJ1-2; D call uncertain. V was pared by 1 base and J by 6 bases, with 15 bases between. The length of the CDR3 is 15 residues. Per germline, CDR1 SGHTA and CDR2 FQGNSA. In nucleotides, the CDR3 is TGTGCCAGCAGCTTAGGGCCCCAGCGGCTGGATGGCTACACCTTC. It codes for CASSLGPQRLDGYTF.

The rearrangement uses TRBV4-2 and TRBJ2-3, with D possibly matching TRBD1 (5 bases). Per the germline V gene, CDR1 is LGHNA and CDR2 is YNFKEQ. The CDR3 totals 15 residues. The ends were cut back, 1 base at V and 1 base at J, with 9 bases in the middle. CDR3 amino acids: CASSQGLGGTDTQYF. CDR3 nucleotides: TGTGCCAGCAGCCAAGGTTTAGGGGGCACAGATACGCAGTATTTT.

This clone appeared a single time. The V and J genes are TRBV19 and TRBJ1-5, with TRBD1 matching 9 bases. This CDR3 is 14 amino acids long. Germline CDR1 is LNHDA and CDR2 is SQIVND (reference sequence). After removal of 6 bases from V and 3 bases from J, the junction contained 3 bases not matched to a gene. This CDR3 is CASRRTGDNQPQHF. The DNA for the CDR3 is TGTGCCAGTAGACGGACAGGGGACAATCAGCCCCAGCATTTT.

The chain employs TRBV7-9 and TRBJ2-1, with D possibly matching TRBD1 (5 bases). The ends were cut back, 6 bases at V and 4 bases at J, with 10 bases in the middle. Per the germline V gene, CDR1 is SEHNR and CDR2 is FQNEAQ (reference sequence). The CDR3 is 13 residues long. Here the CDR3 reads CASSPTEYNEQFF. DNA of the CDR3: TGTGCCAGCAGTCCGACAGAGTACAATGAGCAGTTCTTC.

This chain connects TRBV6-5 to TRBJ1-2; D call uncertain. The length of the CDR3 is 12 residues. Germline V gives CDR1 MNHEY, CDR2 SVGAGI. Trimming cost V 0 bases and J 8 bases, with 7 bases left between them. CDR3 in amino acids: CASSYSAGGYTF. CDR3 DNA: TGTGCCAGCAGTTACTCGGCGGGGGGCTACACCTTC.

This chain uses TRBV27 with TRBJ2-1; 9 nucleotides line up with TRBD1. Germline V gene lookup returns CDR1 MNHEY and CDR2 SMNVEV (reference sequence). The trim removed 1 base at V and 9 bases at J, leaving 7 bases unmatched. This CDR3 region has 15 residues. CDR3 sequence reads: CASSLFGTGHGEQFF. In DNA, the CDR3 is TGTGCCAGCAGTTTATTTGGGACAGGGCATGGTGAGCAGTTCTTC.

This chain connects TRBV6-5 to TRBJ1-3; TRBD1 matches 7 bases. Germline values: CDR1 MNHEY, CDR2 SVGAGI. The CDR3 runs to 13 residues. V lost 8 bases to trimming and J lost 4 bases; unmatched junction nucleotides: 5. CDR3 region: CASHRGSGNTIYF. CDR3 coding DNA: TGTGCCAGCCACAGGGGAAGCGGAAACACCATATATTTT.

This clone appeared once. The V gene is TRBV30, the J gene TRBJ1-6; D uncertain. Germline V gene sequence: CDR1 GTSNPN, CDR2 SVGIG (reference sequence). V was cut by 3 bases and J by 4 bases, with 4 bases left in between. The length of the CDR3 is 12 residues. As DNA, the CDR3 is TGTGCCTGGAGAGCGTATAATTCACCCCTCCACTTT. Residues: CAWRAYNSPLHF.

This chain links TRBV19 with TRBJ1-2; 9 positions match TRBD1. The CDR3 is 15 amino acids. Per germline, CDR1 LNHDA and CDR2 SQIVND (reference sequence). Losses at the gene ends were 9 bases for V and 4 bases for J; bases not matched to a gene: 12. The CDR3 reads CASCRQGEPAYGYTF. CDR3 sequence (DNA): TGTGCCAGCTGTCGACAGGGGGAACCCGCCTATGGCTACACCTTC.

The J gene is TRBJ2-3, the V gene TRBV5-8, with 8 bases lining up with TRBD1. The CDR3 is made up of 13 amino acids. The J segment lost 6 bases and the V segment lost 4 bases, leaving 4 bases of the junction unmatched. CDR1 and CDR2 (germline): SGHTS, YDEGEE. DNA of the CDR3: TGTGCCAGCAGCCCGACAGGGGTGGATACGCAGTATTTT. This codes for CASSPTGVDTQYF.

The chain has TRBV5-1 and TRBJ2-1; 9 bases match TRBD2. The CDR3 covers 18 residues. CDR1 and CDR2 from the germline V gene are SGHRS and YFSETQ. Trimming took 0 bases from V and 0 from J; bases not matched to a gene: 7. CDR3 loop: CASSLEAGGGSSYNEQFF. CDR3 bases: TGCGCCAGCAGCTTGGAGGCGGGAGGGGGTAGCTCCTACAATGAGCAGTTCTTC.

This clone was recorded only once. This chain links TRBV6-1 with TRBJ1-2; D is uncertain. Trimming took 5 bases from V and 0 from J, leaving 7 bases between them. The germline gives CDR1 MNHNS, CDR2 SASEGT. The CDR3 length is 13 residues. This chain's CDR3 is CASSPGTNYGYTF. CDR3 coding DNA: TGTGCCAGCAGTCCGGGGACTAACTATGGCTACACCTTC.

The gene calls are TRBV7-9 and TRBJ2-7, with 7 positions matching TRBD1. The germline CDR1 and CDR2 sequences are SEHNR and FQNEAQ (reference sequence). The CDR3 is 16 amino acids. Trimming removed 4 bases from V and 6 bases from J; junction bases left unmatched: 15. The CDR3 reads CASSSPLQGRRFEQYF. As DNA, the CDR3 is TGTGCCAGCAGCTCGCCCCTACAGGGGCGGCGTTTCGAGCAGTACTTC.

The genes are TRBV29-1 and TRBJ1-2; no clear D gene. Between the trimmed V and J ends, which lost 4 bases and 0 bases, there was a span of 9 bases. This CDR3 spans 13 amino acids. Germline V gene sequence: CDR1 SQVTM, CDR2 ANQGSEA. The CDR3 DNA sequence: TGCAGCGTTGTCGAGGTCTCTAACTATGGCTACACCTTC. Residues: CSVVEVSNYGYTF.

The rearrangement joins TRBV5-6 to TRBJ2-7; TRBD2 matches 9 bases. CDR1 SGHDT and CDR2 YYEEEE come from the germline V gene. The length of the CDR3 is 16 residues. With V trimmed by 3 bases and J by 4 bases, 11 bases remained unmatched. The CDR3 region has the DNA TGTGCCAGCAGCTCAATTAGCGGGGGAAAGAATTACGAGCAGTACTTC. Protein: CASSSISGGKNYEQYF.

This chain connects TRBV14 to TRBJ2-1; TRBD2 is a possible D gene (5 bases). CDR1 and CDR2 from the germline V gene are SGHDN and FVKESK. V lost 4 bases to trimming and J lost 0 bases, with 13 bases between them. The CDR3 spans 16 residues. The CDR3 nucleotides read TGTGCCAGCAGCCGAGGGCACGGGTTCTCCTACAATGAGCAGTTCTTC. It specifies CASSRGHGFSYNEQFF.

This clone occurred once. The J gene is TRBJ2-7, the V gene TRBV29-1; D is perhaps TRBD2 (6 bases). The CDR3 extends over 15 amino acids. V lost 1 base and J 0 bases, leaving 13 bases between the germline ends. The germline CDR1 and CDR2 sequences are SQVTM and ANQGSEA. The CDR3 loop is CSVEGRRANSYEQYF. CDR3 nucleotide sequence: TGCAGCGTTGAAGGCAGGAGGGCCAACTCCTACGAGCAGTACTTC.

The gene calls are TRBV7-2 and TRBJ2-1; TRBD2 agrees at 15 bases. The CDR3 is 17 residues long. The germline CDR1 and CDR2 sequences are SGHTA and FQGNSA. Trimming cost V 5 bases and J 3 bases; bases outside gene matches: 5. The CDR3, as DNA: TGTGCCAGCAGCATGGGACTAGCGGGGGGTATCTACAATGAGCAGTTCTTC. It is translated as CASSMGLAGGIYNEQFF.

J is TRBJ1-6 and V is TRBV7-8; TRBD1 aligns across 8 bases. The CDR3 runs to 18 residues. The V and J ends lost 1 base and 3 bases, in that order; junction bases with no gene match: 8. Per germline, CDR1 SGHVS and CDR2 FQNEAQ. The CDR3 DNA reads TGTGCCAGCAGCTTAGACCTGGACAGGGTGAACTATAATTCACCCCTCCACTTT. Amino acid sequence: CASSLDLDRVNYNSPLHF.

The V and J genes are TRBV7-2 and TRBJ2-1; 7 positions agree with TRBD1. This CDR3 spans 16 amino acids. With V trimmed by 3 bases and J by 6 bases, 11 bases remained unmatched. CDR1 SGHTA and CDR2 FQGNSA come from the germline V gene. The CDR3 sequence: CASSLSGTALINEQFF. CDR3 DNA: TGTGCCAGCAGCTTGTCCGGGACAGCGTTAATCAATGAGCAGTTCTTC.

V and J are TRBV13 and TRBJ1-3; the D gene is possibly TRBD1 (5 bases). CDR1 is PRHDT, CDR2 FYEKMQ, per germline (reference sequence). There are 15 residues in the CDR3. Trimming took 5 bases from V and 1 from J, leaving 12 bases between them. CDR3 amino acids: CASSQAPGSGNTIYF. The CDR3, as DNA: TGTGCCAGCAGCCAAGCCCCAGGGTCTGGAAACACCATATATTTT.